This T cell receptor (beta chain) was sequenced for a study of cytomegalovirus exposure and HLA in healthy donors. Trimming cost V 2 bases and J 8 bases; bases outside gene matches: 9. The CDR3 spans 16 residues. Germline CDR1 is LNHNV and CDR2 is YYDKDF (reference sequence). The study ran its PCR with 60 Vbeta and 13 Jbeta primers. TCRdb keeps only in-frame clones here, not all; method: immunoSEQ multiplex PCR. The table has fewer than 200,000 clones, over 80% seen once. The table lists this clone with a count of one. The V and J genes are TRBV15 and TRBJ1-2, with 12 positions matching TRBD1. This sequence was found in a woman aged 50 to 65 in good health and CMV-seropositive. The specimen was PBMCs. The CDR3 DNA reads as TGTGCCACCAGCAGACCTAAGGGACAGGGGGCTGACGGCTACACCTTC. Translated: CATSRPKGQGADGYTF.